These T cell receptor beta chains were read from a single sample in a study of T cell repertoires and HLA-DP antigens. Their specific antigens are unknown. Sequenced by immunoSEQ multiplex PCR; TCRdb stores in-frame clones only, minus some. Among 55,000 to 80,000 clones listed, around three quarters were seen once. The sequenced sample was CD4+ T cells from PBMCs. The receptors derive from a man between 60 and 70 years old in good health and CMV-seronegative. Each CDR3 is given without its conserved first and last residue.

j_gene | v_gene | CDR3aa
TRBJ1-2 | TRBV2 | ARAGGANYGYT
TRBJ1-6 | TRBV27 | ASSLTGGSYNSPLH
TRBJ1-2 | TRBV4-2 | ASSQDFGTGGDYGYT
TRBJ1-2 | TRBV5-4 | ASSLPSRQEANYGYT
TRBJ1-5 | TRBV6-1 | ASSLGAEGQPQH
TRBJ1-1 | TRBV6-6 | ASSLAGTGGTEAF
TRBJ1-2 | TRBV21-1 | ASGEGAEGYT
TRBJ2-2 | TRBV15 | ATSIQDRKEGNTGELF
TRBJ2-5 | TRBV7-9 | ATDREETQY
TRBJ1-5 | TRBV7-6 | ASSLDRNQPQH
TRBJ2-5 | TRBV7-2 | ASSSIPQETQY
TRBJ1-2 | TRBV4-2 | ASSRPGTGANYGYT
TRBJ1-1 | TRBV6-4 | ASRQQENTEAF
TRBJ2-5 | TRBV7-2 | ASSLEAGALGETQY
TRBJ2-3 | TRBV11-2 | ASSSTSGSSTQY
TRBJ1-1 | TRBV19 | ASSRRTGDTEAF
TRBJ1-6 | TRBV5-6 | ASSIGQAGSYNSPLH
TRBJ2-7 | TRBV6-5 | ASRSRQGASYEQY